The clone carrying this T cell receptor beta chain has more than one count but fewer than ten. As yet, its antigen is unknown. This specimen comes from a study of beta chain features in type 1 diabetes. The authors obtained over 98% purity in all sorted populations. Overall study results and limits: The question of HLA type influencing TCRB rearrangement was one that remained unresolved here. The naive, central memory and Treg TCRB repertoires looked more alike in patients than they did in healthy donors.

V gave up 3 bases and J gave up 1 base, with 12 bases separating them. CDR1 and CDR2 (germline): SQVTM, ANQGSEA. This CDR3 has 14 amino acids. Expressed TCRB transcripts got sequenced, as all isolated RNA was reverse transcribed. The study sequenced naive, central memory and regulatory T cell samples to an average of roughly 4 million reads. The assay was immunoSEQ multiplex PCR, and TCRdb's table has in-frame clones only and misses some. The sample lists roughly 150,000 clones, more than 9.5% occurring once. The receptor's source is a man aged 18-30 years in good health. J is TRBJ1-1 and V is TRBV29-1; D is unresolved. The sample taken for sequencing was central memory CD4+ T cells from blood. DNA of the CDR3: TGCAGCGTTGAGTCCTACCTGGCGAACACTGAAGCTTTCTTT. Its protein product is CSVESYLANTEAFF.